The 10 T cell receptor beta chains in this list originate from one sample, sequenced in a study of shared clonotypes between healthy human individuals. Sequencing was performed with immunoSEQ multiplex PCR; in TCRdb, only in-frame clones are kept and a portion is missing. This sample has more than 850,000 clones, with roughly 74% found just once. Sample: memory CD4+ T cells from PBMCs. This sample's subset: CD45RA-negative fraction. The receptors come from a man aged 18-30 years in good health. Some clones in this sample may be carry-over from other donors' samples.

The CDR3 DNA sequence: TGTGCCAGCCGGCAGCCGGGCTACGAGCAGTACTTC. Protein: CASRQPGYEQYF. This chain joins TRBV19 and TRBJ2-7; D remains ambiguous. The CDR3 covers 12 residues. Trimming took off 9 bases at V and 3 bases at J, with 12 bases between the two ends. Germline loops: CDR1 LNHDA, CDR2 SQIVND (reference sequence). The complete variable domain, with remaining parts taken from reference TRBV19 and TRBJ2-7, reads DGGITQSPKYLFRKEGQNVTLSCEQNLNHDAMYWYRQDPGQGLRLIYYSQIVNDFQKGDIAEGYSVSREKKESFPLTVTSAQKNPTAFYLCASRQPGYEQYFGPGTRLTVT.

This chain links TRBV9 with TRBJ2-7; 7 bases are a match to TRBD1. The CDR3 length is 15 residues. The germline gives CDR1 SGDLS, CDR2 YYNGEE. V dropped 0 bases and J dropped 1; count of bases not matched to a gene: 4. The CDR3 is CASSVGPGQSYEQYF. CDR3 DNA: TGTGCCAGCAGCGTAGGACCGGGACAGTCCTACGAGCAGTACTTC.

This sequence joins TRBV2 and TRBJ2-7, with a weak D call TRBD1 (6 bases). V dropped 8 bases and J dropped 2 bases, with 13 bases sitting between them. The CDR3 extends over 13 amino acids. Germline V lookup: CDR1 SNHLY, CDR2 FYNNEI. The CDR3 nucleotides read TGTGCCAGCCTACAGGGCTCCGCCTACGAGCAGTACTTC. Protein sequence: CASLQGSAYEQYF.

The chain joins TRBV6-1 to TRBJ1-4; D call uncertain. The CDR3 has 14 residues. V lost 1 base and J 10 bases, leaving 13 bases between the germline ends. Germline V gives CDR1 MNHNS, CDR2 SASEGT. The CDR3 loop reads CASSEVLEVGKLFF. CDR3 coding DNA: TGTGCCAGCAGTGAAGTGTTGGAGGTGGGAAAACTGTTTTTT.

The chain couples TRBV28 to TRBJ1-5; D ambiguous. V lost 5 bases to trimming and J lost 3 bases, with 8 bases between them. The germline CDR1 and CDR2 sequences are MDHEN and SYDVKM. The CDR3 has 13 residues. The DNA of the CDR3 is TGTGCCAGCAGTGTTGGTTCCAATCAGCCCCAGCATTTT. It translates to CASSVGSNQPQHF.

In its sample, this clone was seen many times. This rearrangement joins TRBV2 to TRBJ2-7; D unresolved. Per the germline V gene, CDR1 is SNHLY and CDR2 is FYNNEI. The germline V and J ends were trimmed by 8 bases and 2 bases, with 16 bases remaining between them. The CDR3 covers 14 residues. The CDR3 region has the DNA TGTGCCAGCTTTCGGTTGCTAAGGACCTACGAGCAGTACTTC. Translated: CASFRLLRTYEQYF.

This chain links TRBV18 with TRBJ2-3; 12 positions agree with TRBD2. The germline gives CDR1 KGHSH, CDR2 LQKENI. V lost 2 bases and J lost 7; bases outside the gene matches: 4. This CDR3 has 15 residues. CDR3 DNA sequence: TGTGCCAGCTCACCAGGGACTAGCGGGCTAAATACGCAGTATTTT. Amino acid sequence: CASSPGTSGLNTQYF.

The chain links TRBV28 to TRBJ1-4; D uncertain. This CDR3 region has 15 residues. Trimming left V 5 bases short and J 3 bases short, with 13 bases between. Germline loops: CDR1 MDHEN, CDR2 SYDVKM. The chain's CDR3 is CASSMSGPANEKLFF. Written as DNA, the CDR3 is TGTGCCAGCAGTATGAGTGGGCCGGCTAATGAAAAACTGTTTTTT.

CDR3 region: CATSRDLVRYSPLHF. As DNA, the CDR3 is TGTGCCACCAGCAGAGATCTCGTTAGGTATTCACCCCTCCACTTT. The chain employs TRBV15 and TRBJ1-6; D remains unclear. This CDR3 has 15 amino acids. V dropped 0 bases and J dropped 8 bases, with 11 bases sitting between them. The V gene's germline CDR1 is LNHNV and CDR2 YYDKDF (reference sequence).

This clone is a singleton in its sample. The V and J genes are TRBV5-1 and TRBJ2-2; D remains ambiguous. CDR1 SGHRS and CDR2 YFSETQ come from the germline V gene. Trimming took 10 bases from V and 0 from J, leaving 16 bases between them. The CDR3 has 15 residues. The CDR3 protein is CASYGGGSNTGELFF. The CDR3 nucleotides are TGCGCCTCTTATGGTGGCGGTTCGAACACCGGGGAGCTGTTTTTT.